Described below is a single TCR beta chain sequence and its context. This clonotype was observed a handful of times. The target of this receptor is not known. The input lacks base qualities; no much larger clone sits a single base away. Only healthy Caucasian donors were included. The library was prepared using 5' RACE. Sequencing took place on an Illumina HiSeq 2000. A universal primer binding site was added through template switching, and the final cDNA carried a unique molecular identifier so that TCR cDNA molecules could be counted accurately. Specific primers in the conserved constant-segment region were used to synthesize first-strand cDNA for the TCR alpha and beta chains. Each cDNA library was double barcoded, with a SMART-Mk sample barcode plus Illumina barcodes, to control for contamination. Two successive PCR steps introduced TruSeq adapter sequences along with Illumina sample barcodes. Sequencing of the TCR alpha and beta cDNA libraries was done on the Illumina HiSeq platform using custom primers. On the authors' methods: Unique molecular identifiers were extracted from raw reads with MiGEC, and CDR3 positions were determined with MiXCR. For each individual, recombination models were inferred using an EM algorithm with the repgenHMM and IGoR tools. Shared clonotype analysis was performed with the tcR package in R, normalizing sharing by the product of cloneset sizes. To study raw recombination free of thymic and clonal selection effects, out-of-frame nonproductive sequences were analyzed. The public sequencing data were trimmed at Q25 with fastp and processed into clonotypes with MiXCR by TCRdb, which kept only in-frame beta chains. Rows are combined by CDR3 protein, so each entry shows the most common genes and DNA. TCRdb's processing, not the authors' own work, is the source of the V and J calls. The sample profile shows roughly 1,500,000 distinct CDR3 sequences; under 35% of them were found once. Around 0.3% of the sample goes to the ten largest clones.

This record belongs to a study of identical twins (dated by TCRdb to the mid-2010s). At the level of the whole study: TCR alpha and beta repertoires from monozygotic twins, unrelated adults of various ages and cord blood were deep-sequenced to test whether fetal clonotypes persist. To rule out contamination, replicate twin experiments were performed at different times with different library preparation protocols. General conclusions and limits of the study: Excess twin sharing in beta out-of-frame sequences was weaker because fewer shared sequences lowered the signal-to-noise ratio. Out-of-frame TCR alpha sharing in monozygotic twins was systematically underestimated by recombination models, whereas sharing between unrelated individuals was in agreement with the recombination models. Conclusions relied on cross-sectional statistical analysis, since the same donors could not be followed over many years. Zero-insertion analyses could be partly confounded by invariant T cells such as MAIT and iNKT, though diverse VJ usage argued against such confounding for most clonotypes. Compared with coincidental sharing between unrelated individuals, an excess of low generation-probability sequences was observed among out-of-frame TCR alpha sequences shared between twins. Fewer insertions were carried by abundant cord blood beta clonotypes, a similar but weaker trend appeared in young adult naive repertoires, and no such trend appeared in memory repertoires.

The germline V gene (reference sequence) sets CDR1 to LGHDT and CDR2 to YNNKEL. From the cysteine through the phenylalanine, the CDR3 covers 14 amino acids. The kept DNA is CDR3 alone, 42 bases in frame from the first base. V gives up 0 bases and J gives up 8 bases, and the segment between their germline ends measures 10 bases. The source is a newborn girl in good health. The sequenced sample was cord blood. The chain is assembled from TRBV3-1 and TRBJ2-2; perhaps TRBD2 is the D gene, with 5 bases matching. The CDR3 sequence is CASSQDLRAGELFF. The base sequence is TGTGCCAGCAGCCAAGATTTGAGGGCTGGGGAGCTGTTTTTT.